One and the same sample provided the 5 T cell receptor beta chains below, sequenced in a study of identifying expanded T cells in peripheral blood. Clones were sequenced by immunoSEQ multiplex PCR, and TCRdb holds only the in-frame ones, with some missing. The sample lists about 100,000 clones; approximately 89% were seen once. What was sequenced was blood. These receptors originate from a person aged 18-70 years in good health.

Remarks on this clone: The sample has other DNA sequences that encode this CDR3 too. CDR3 bases: TGTGCCAGCTCACCTGGGGGGGAGACCCAGTACTTC. Translated: CASSPGGETQYF. This rearrangement joins TRBV18 to TRBJ2-5, with a possible D match to TRBD2 (6 bases). CDR1 is KGHSH and CDR2 is LQKENI in the germline V gene. The CDR3 contains 12 residues. V lost 3 bases and J 5 bases, leaving 7 bases between the germline ends.

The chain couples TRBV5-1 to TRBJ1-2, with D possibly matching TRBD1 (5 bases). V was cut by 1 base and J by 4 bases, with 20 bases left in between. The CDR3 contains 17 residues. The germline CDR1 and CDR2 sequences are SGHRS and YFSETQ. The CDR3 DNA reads TGCGCCAGCAGCTTGAGACTGGACGACAGTGAATTCTATGGCTACACCTTC. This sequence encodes CASSLRLDDSEFYGYTF.

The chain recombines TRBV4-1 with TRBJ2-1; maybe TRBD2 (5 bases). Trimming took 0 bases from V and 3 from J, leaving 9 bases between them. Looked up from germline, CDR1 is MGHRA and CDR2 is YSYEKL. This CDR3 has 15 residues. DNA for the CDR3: TGCGCCAGCAGCCAAGATAGACGGGACTACAATGAGCAGTTCTTC. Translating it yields CASSQDRRDYNEQFF.

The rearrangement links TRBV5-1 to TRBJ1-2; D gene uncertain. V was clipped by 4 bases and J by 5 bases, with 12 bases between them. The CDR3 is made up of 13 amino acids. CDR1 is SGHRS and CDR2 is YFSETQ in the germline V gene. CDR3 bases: TGCGCCAGCAGCGAAGGAGTCCTTTATGGCTACACCTTC. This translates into CASSEGVLYGYTF.

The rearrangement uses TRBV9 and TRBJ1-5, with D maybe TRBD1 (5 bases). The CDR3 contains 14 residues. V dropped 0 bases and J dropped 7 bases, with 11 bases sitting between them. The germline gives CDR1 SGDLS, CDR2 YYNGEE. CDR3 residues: CASSVAGGGQPQHF. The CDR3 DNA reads TGTGCCAGCAGCGTAGCGGGGGGTGGACAGCCCCAGCATTTT.